These 14 T cell receptor beta chains were sequenced from one sample in a study of blood T cell repertoires in COVID-19 (TCRdb year 2020). Receptor libraries were prepared by the immunoSEQ multiplex PCR assay. The table comes from immuneACCESS by way of TCRdb, which keeps in-frame sequences with V and J called. Part of the clones is missing from these tables; in studies checked, under half for an unresolved V gene and the rest for unknown reasons. A total of under 450,000 clones appear in this sample, roughly 80% of them only once. Of the sample, 1.1% is held by the ten largest clones. Sample: peripheral blood. These receptor sequences come from a human donor with acute or convalescent COVID-19. The donor label of this sample is uncertain.

V is TRBV6-5 and J is TRBJ2-7, with TRBD2 as a possible D gene (6 bases). V lost 5 bases, J lost 5 bases, and 19 bases lay in between. Per the germline V gene, CDR1 is MNHEY and CDR2 is SVGAGI. The CDR3 runs to 15 residues. CDR3 in amino acids: CASSPVRDWRDEQYF. CDR3 DNA sequence: TGTGCCAGCAGTCCCGTCAGGGACTGGAGGGACGAGCAGTACTTC.

The rearrangement joins TRBV5-1 to TRBJ2-7; D gene unclear. Trimming took off 0 bases at V and 6 bases at J, with 13 bases between the two ends. Germline CDR1 and CDR2: SGHRS and YFSETQ. This CDR3 has 14 residues. The CDR3 sequence: CASSLGARPAEQYF. The CDR3 DNA is TGCGCCAGCAGCTTGGGGGCCCGACCCGCCGAGCAGTACTTC.

The CDR3 coding sequence is TGTGCCAGCAGCTTAGTCGGACAGGGACGGTCAGCTTTCTTT. Amino acid sequence: CASSLVGQGRSAFF. The chain employs TRBV7-9 and TRBJ1-1, with 8 bases aligning to TRBD1. The length of the CDR3 is 14 residues. The V gene end was trimmed by 1 base and the J gene end by 10 bases; junction bases not matched to a gene: 8. Germline V gene lookup returns CDR1 SEHNR and CDR2 FQNEAQ (reference sequence). Full variable domain (outside the CDR3, taken from reference TRBV7-9 and TRBJ1-1): DTGVSQNPRHKITKRGQNVTFRCDPISEHNRLYWYRQTLGQGPEFLTYFQNEAQLEKSRLLSDRFSAERPKGSFSTLEIQRTEQGDSAMYLCASSLVGQGRSAFFGQGTRLTVV.

The J gene is TRBJ1-4, the V gene TRBV25-1; TRBD1 is a possible D gene (5 bases). The germline V and J ends were trimmed by 0 bases and 7 bases, with 12 bases remaining between them. Germline CDR1 is MGHDK and CDR2 is SYGVNS. This CDR3 spans 15 amino acids. The CDR3 bases are TGTGCCAGCAGTGAATATGACAGTCGGGTTGAAAAACTGTTTTTT. Translated: CASSEYDSRVEKLFF.

This clone was recorded a few times. The CDR3: CARSPPPGEGDYGYTF. Here the CDR3 DNA reads TGTGCCAGAAGCCCTCCGCCAGGGGAGGGTGACTATGGCTACACCTTC. The V call is TRBV5-3, the J call TRBJ1-2, with D maybe TRBD1 (6 bases). TRBV5-3 is annotated as an ORF whose role is uncertain. The CDR3 is 16 residues long. V gave up 4 bases and J gave up 3 bases, with 19 bases separating them.

A word on this clone: Because the CDR3's place on the DNA is in doubt, the DNA is left out and the CDR3 is given as listed by TCRdb. The chain recombines TRBV7-9 with TRBJ2-1; the table's D call, TRBD1, has no DNA check behind it. Germline CDR1 and CDR2: SEHNR and FQNEAQ (reference sequence). The CDR3 sequence runs 13 residues, both termini included. This CDR3 is CASSSSDRDEQFF.

The rearrangement uses TRBV5-1 and TRBJ2-1; D not certain. Trimming stripped 4 bases from V and 7 bases from J, with 24 bases between. Germline loops: CDR1 SGHRS, CDR2 YFSETQ. The CDR3 extends over 17 amino acids. CDR3 coding DNA: TGCGCCAGCAGCACCAGACGTGCTAGTTTGTCTGGGAATGAGCAGTTCTTC. It yields the protein CASSTRRASLSGNEQFF.

J is TRBJ1-4 and V is TRBV14; D is uncertain. Deletions cut 3 bases from V and 5 bases from J, with 13 bases between. The CDR3 runs 15 residues. Germline V gene sequence: CDR1 SGHDN, CDR2 FVKESK. The CDR3 DNA is TGTGCCAGCAGCCACCTAAAGCGAGGAAATGAAAAACTGTTTTTT. The encoded protein is CASSHLKRGNEKLFF.

This clone was observed a handful of times. V usage is TRBV3-1 (or the pseudogene TRBV3-2) and J usage is TRBJ1-2; TRBD1 aligns across 7 bases. The CDR3 is 13 amino acids. In germline, CDR1 is LGHDT, CDR2 YNNKEL (reference sequence). After removal of 0 bases from V and 8 bases from J, the junction contained 3 bases not matched to a gene. CDR3 sequence reads: CASSQDLGQGYTF. The CDR3, as DNA: TGTGCCAGCAGCCAAGATTTGGGACAGGGCTACACCTTC.

The rearrangement joins TRBV14 to TRBJ2-2; tentative D call: TRBD2 (6 bases). In germline, CDR1 is SGHDN, CDR2 FVKESK. The V gene lost 0 bases and the J gene lost 2 bases, with 13 bases spanning the gap. The CDR3 runs 17 residues. The CDR3 protein is CASSQDSTGLNTGELFF. CDR3 sequence (DNA): TGTGCCAGCAGCCAAGATTCCACGGGACTCAACACCGGGGAGCTGTTTTTT.

CDR3 loop: CASSLEGQARNEQFF. The CDR3 coding sequence is TGTGCCAGCAGCTTAGAGGGACAGGCTCGCAATGAGCAGTTCTTC. The gene calls are TRBV7-9 and TRBJ2-1; 8 nucleotides line up with TRBD1. The CDR3 spans 15 residues. CDR1 SEHNR and CDR2 FQNEAQ come from the germline V gene (reference sequence). After removal of 1 base from V and 6 bases from J, the junction contained 5 bases not matched to a gene.

The chain combines TRBV30 with TRBJ2-1, with TRBD1 matching 10 bases. V shed 1 base, J shed 0 bases, and the junction held 9 bases outside the gene matches. The CDR3 is made up of 18 amino acids. CDR1 is GTSNPN, CDR2 SVGIG, per germline (reference sequence). In DNA form, the CDR3 reads TGTGCCTGGAGTGCCCGGGACAGGGGTCTACCCTCCTACAATGAGCAGTTCTTC. The encoded protein is CAWSARDRGLPSYNEQFF.

This clone was counted a single time. The rearrangement links TRBV27 to TRBJ2-2; 7 bases are a match to TRBD1. With V trimmed by 3 bases and J by 5 bases, 3 bases remained unmatched. The length of the CDR3 is 14 residues. Germline V gene data show CDR1 as MNHEY and CDR2 as SMNVEV (reference sequence). The CDR3 bases are TGTGCCAGCAGTTTCAGGGGGAGAACCGGGGAGCTGTTTTTT. As protein: CASSFRGRTGELFF.

This clone was seen only once. The chain is built from TRBV4-2 and TRBJ1-4; 8 bases match TRBD1. V trimming: 3 bases; J trimming: 7 bases; junction bases outside the gene matches: 4. The CDR3 covers 14 residues. Germline V CDR1 and CDR2: LGHNA, YNFKEQ. The CDR3 DNA is TGTGCCAGCAGCCAGACAGGGGTTTTTGAAAAACTGTTTTTT. Residues: CASSQTGVFEKLFF.